This TCR beta chain was sequenced during a study of tumor-infiltrating lymphocytes in primary liver carcinoma. It was unsorted whole blood that yielded blood RNA, and germline DNA was also extracted. A primer matching the constant region was used to make TCR beta cDNA from approximately 0.45 ug of total RNA. Construction of TCR beta libraries relied on three successive nested multiplex PCR rounds employing slightly modified ARM-PCR. Running 10 cycles apiece, the first two PCR rounds relied on TRBV1-TRBV30 forward primers together with a C-beta reverse primer. TCRdb ran MiXCR on the multiplex PCR reads and lists one entry per CDR3 protein. The table includes about 300,000 distinct CDR3 sequences, roughly 60% detected once. The CDR3 totals 14 residues. V was shortened by 8 bases and J by 0 bases, with 12 bases between the two germline ends. This clonotype turned up a few times.

The TCR comes from a man aged 40-50 years with primary liver carcinoma and hepatitis B virus infection. The sequenced sample consisted of peripheral blood. The chain joins TRBV12-3 or TRBV12-4 to TRBJ2-3, with a tentative D call TRBD2 (6 bases). The CDR3 is CASLRGLSTDTQYF. CDR3 sequence (DNA): TGTGCCAGCTTAAGGGGACTTAGCACAGATACGCAGTATTTT.